This T cell receptor beta chain was recorded in a study of blood T cells in healthy people across ages. Study conclusions and caveats: Diversity estimates from one million T cells were considered underestimates. Changes seen in expanded clonotypes were possibly confounded by donor CMV status left unknown.

V was pared by 5 bases and J by 11 bases, with 24 bases between. The germline V gene encodes CDR1 SGHVS and CDR2 FNYEAQ. CDR3 length equals 15 residues. PBMCs numbering at least 7 million were isolated per sample. The authors ran a second PCR of about 6 to 11 cycles using a sample-barcoded 5' primer and a J-beta primer mix. MiXCR, run by TCRdb on the 5' RACE reads, gives a single entry per CDR3 protein. This sample carries over 600,000 distinct CDR3 sequences, around 43% of them seen once, and the ten largest clones take around 30%. In the case of this clonotype: The antigen is undetermined.

Input material: blood. J is TRBJ2-5 and V is TRBV7-6; D is ambiguous. The receptor was derived from a man older than 75 in good health. Here the CDR3 DNA reads TGTGCCAGCAGCACGTCGACACCACTCCCCAATGAGCAGTACTTC. The encoded protein is CASSTSTPLPNEQYF. The full variable domain, its missing parts supplied by reference TRBV7-6 and TRBJ2-5, is GAGVSQSPRYKVTKRGQDVALRCDPISGHVSLYWYRQALGQGPEFLTYFNYEAQQDKSGLPNDRFSAERPEGSISTLTIQRTEQRDSAMYRCASSTSTPLPNEQYFGPGTRLLVL.